This T cell receptor beta chain was recorded in a study of graft-versus-host responses after intestinal transplantation. On the study more broadly: Transplantation in recipients was multivisceral, liver-intestinal, or isolated intestinal. General study points: Circulating GvH clones peaking coincided with falling HvG clones soon after transplant.

About this clone: Its target is unknown.

Clones were sequenced by immunoSEQ multiplex PCR, and TCRdb holds only the in-frame ones, with some missing. Of under 150,000 clones in the sample, around nine tenths were seen once. Trimming cost V 4 bases and J 4 bases; bases outside gene matches: 4. This CDR3 spans 15 amino acids. CDR1 is SGHNT and CDR2 is YYREEE in the germline V gene (reference sequence). The TCR sequence derives from a human donor who received an intestinal transplant. This chain uses TRBV5-4 with TRBJ2-5, with 13 nucleotides matching TRBD2. Specimen: unstimulated CD4+ T cells sorted from spleen or lymph node cells, collected before intestinal transplant. The CDR3 sequence is CASSKGLAGIETQYF. The CDR3 DNA follows: TGTGCCAGCAGCAAGGGACTAGCGGGGATAGAGACCCAGTACTTC.